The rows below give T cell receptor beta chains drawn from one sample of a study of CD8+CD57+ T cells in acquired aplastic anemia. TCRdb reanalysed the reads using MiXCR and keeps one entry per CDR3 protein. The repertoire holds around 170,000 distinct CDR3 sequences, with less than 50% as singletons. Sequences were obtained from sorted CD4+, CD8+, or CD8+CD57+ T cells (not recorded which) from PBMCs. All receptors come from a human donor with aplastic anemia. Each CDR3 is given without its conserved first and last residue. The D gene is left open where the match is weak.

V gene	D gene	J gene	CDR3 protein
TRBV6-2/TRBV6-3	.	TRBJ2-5	ASRQDPYQETQY
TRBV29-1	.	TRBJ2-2	SAGNTGELF
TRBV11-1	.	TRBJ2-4	ASSLGRGSRNIQY
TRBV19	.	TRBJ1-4	ASARVAGASTNEKLF
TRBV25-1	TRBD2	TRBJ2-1	ASSFRTSGRPRGYNEQF
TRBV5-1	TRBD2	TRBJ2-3	ASSLRERGSTDTQY
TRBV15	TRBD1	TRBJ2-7	ATSNGQGRYEQY
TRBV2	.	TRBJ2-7	ASSAGQSDDEQY
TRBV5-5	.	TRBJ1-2	ASSEAGLGYGYT
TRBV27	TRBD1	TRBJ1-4	ASSFRAGGPELF
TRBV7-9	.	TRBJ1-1	ASGLWQGRDTEAF
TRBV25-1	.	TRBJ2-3	ASNGVGADTQY
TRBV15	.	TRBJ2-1	ATSSYSLGIAVPYNEQF
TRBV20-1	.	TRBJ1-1	SASRADSLGAF
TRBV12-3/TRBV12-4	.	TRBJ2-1	ASSPVLGAYNEQF
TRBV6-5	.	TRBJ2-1	ASSYSGVLTGSYNEQF
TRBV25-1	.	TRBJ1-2	ASSEGNYGYT
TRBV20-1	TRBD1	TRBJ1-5	SAPGQGRQPQH
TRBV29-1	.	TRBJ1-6	GVGGTQDLSPLH
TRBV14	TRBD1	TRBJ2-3	ASSHRTGIGTDTQY
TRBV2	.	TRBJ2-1	ASSQYNGQF
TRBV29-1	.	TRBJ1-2	SVDQEDSFYGYT
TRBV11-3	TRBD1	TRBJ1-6	ASSGRTGFSSPLH
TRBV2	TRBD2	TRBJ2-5	ASSETAGGQETQY
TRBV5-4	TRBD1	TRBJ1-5	ASSVDRAHQPQH
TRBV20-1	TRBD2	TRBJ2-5	SAGIGTSRKETQY
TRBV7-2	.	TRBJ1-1	ASIYVPRSNTEAF
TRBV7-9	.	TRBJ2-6	ASSFWGLRQMLGANVLT
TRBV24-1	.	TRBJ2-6	ATSSGANVLT
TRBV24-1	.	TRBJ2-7	ATSEQSHYEQY
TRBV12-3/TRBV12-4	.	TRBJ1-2	ASSVGLHHPFYGYT
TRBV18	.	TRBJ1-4	ASSPSQQNTEKLF
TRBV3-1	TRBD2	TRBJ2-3	ASSQFGGGDTDTQY
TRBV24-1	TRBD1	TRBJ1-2	ATSDSGQGNYGYT
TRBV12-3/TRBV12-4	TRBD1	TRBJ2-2	ASSAGTVTGELF
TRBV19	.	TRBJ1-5	ASSPLSNQPQH
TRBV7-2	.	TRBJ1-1	ASSLVNTEAF
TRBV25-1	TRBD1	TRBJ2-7	ASSEDRGAYEQY
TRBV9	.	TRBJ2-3	ASSVSTDTQY
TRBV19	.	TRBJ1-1	ASSTGMNTEAF